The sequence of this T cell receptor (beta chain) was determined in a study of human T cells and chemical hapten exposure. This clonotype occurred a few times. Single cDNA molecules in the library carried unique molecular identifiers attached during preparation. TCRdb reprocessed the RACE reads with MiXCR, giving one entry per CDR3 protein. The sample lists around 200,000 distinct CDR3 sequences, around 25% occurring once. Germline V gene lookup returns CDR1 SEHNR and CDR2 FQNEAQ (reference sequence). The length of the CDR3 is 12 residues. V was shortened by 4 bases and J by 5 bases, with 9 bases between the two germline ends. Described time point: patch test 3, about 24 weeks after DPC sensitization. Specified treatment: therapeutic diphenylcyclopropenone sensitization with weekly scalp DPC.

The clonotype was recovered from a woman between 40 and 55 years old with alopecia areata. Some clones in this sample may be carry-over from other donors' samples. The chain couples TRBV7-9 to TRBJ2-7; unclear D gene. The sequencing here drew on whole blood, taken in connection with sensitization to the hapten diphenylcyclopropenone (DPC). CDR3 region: CASSSLRNEQYF. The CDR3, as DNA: TGTGCCAGCAGCTCGTTGAGGAACGAGCAGTACTTC.